The next 13 T cell receptor beta chains were all read from a single sample in a study of T cells in narcolepsy. The protocol was immunoSEQ multiplex PCR, while the TCRdb copy is restricted to in-frame clones and leaves out a portion. The repertoire has about 33,000 clones, less than 85% of them found once; the top ten carry roughly 1.3%. Specimen: CD45RA- memory CD4+ T cells from PBMCs. The receptor source for this set is a human donor with narcolepsy.

There are a few counts of this clone. This chain connects TRBV4-2 to TRBJ2-2; TRBD2 matches 8 bases. The length of the CDR3 is 18 residues. The germline V gene has CDR1 LGHNA and CDR2 YNFKEQ. J lost 3 bases, V lost 4 bases, and 13 bases had no gene match. CDR3 in DNA: TGTGCCAGCAGCCTCTCAGGCGGCGGGGGGCCAGACACCGGGGAGCTGTTTTTT. It translates to CASSLSGGGGPDTGELFF.

The V gene is TRBV5-6, the J gene TRBJ2-7; D unresolved. The CDR3 covers 13 residues. Germline CDR1 and CDR2: SGHDT and YYEEEE. Trimming shortened V by 4 bases and J by 2 bases, and 10 bases separated the two germline ends. CDR3 coding DNA: TGTGCCAGCAGCCTGGTCGATACCTACGAGCAGTACTTC. Protein sequence: CASSLVDTYEQYF.

The table lists this clone with a count of one. The V call is TRBV28, the J call TRBJ1-1; D is undetermined. The CDR3 runs 12 residues. V was cut by 8 bases and J by 6 bases, with 13 bases left in between. Looked up from germline, CDR1 is MDHEN and CDR2 is SYDVKM. The CDR3 sequence is CASGSLGAEAFF. The CDR3 nucleotides read TGTGCCAGCGGATCCCTTGGGGCTGAAGCTTTCTTT.

This chain connects TRBV15 to TRBJ1-2; D is unclear. CDR3 size: 15 residues. Germline V gene data show CDR1 as LNHNV and CDR2 as YYDKDF (reference sequence). Trimming took 0 bases from V and 0 from J, leaving 8 bases between them. CDR3 nucleotide sequence: TGTGCCACCAGCAGAGATGGCAGGCCTAACTATGGCTACACCTTC. Its protein is CATSRDGRPNYGYTF.

This chain links TRBV5-4 with TRBJ1-4; D call uncertain. The V and J ends lost 4 bases and 0 bases respectively, with 4 bases between them. The CDR3 runs 13 residues. Germline-derived CDR1 and CDR2 are SGHNT and YYREEE (reference sequence). CDR3 amino acids: CASSTATNEKLFF. CDR3 coding DNA: TGTGCCAGCAGCACTGCAACTAATGAAAAACTGTTTTTT.

This clone turned up a few times. The chain joins TRBV7-8 to TRBJ2-5, with TRBD2 matching 7 bases. Germline trimming cut 7 bases from V and 1 base from J; bases unmatched to any gene: 9. The germline gives CDR1 SGHVS, CDR2 FQNEAQ. The CDR3 spans 15 residues. CDR3 in DNA: TGTGCCAGCACCGGGGTGCGGGGGACCCAAGAGACCCAGTACTTC. Amino acids: CASTGVRGTQETQYF.

This chain joins TRBV6-5 and TRBJ1-2; 11 bases map to TRBD1. The V segment lost 2 bases and the J segment 8 bases; nucleotides outside the gene matches: 1. The length of the CDR3 is 13 residues. The V gene's germline CDR1 is MNHEY and CDR2 SVGAGI. CDR3 residues: CASSYRDRGGYTF. As DNA, the CDR3 is TGTGCCAGCAGTTACCGGGACAGGGGGGGCTACACCTTC.

The chain is built from TRBV7-8 and TRBJ1-3; D is uncertain. The CDR3 consists of 15 residues. Germline V gene lookup returns CDR1 SGHVS and CDR2 FQNEAQ. Trimming shortened V by 3 bases and J by 0 bases, and 9 bases separated the two germline ends. CDR3 residues: CASSFAGYSGNTIYF. CDR3 bases: TGTGCCAGCAGCTTCGCGGGATACTCTGGAAACACCATATATTTT.

This rearrangement joins TRBV6-5 to TRBJ1-1, with TRBD1 matching over 11 bases. This CDR3 has 14 residues. Looked up from germline, CDR1 is MNHEY and CDR2 is SVGAGI. The ends lost 4 bases at V and 4 bases at J; junction bases unmatched: 2. The CDR3 DNA sequence: TGTGCCAGCAGTTCTGGGACAGGGGGCACTGAAGCTTTCTTT. Protein: CASSSGTGGTEAFF.

This chain uses TRBV7-3 with TRBJ1-2; TRBD1 agrees at 8 bases. The CDR3 totals 15 residues. Germline V gene data show CDR1 as SGHTA and CDR2 as FQGTGA. V lost 1 base to trimming and J lost 8 bases; unmatched junction nucleotides: 9. Here the CDR3 reads CASSLNPGGAEGYTF. In DNA, the CDR3 is TGTGCCAGCAGCTTAAATCCAGGGGGCGCAGAAGGCTACACCTTC.

The CDR3 region is CASSEQDYEQYF. DNA of the CDR3: TGTGCCAGCAGCGAACAGGACTACGAGCAGTACTTC. The chain couples TRBV2 to TRBJ2-7; maybe TRBD1 (5 bases). V gave up 6 bases and J gave up 3 bases, with 9 bases separating them. The CDR3 runs 12 residues. In germline, CDR1 is SNHLY, CDR2 FYNNEI. The full variable domain, in which reference TRBV2 and TRBJ2-7 provide the parts outside the CDR3, is EPEVTQTPSHQVTQMGQEVILRCVPISNHLYFYWYRQILGQKVEFLVSFYNNEISEKSEIFDDQFSVERPDGSNFTLKIRSTKLEDSAMYFCASSEQDYEQYFGPGTRLTVT.

The J gene is TRBJ2-1, the V gene TRBV11-3, with 10 nucleotides matching TRBD2. Germline CDR1 SGHNT, CDR2 YENEEA. J lost 7 bases, V lost 5 bases, and 8 bases had no gene match. The CDR3 runs to 15 residues. The CDR3 loop reads CASSPSSGGGNEQFF. The CDR3 DNA reads TGTGCCAGCAGCCCTTCTAGCGGGGGAGGGAATGAGCAGTTCTTC.

The chain recombines TRBV6-5 with TRBJ2-1, with TRBD2 matching 11 bases. The CDR3 spans 15 residues. Germline V gene data show CDR1 as MNHEY and CDR2 as SVGAGI. The V gene end was trimmed by 6 bases and the J gene end by 4 bases; junction bases not matched to a gene: 5. This CDR3 is CASSRRLAGYNEQFF. Here the CDR3 DNA reads TGTGCCAGCAGCCGCAGACTAGCGGGGTACAATGAGCAGTTCTTC.